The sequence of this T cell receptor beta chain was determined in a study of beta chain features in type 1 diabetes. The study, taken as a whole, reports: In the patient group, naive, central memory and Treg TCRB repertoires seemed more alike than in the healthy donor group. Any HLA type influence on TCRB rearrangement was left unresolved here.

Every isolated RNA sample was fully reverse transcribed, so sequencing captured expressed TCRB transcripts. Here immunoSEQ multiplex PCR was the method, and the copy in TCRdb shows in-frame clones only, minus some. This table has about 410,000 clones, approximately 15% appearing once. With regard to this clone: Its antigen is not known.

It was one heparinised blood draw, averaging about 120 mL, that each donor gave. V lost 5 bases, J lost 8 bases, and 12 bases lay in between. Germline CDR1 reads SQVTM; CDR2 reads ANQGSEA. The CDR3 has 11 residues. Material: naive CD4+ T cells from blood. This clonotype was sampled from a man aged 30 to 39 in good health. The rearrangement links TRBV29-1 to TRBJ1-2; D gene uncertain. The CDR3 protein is CSVNPNGGYTF. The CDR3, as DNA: TGCAGCGTTAACCCGAACGGAGGCTACACCTTC.